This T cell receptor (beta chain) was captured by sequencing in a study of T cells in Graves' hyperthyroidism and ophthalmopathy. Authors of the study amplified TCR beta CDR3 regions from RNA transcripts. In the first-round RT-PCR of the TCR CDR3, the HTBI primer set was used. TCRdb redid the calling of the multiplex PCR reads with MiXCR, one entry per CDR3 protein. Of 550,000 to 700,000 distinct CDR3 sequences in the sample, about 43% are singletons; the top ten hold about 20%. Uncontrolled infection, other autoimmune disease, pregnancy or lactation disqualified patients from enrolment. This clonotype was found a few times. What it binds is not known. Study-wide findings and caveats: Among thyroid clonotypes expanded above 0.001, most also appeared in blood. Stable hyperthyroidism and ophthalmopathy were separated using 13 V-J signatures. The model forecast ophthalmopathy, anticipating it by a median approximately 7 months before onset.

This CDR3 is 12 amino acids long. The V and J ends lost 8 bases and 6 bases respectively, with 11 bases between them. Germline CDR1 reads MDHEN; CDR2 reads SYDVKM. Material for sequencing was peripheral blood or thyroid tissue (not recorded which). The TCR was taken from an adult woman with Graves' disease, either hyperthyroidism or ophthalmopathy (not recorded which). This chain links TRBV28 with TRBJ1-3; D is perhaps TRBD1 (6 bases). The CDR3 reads CASRDNQNTIYF. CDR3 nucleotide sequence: TGTGCCAGCCGGGACAACCAAAACACCATATATTTT.